The T cell receptor (beta chain) described here comes from a study of cytomegalovirus exposure and HLA in healthy donors. The study's findings and limits: Later on, an analysis found that several of the most significant clusters appeared to be linked to common viral pathogens, which included parvovirus B19. The study recorded about 150 TCR beta chains that were cytomegalovirus-associated. A previous analysis found most TCR beta V segments productive roughly 90% or roughly 30% of the time.

Donors sampled were nominally healthy, though unrecorded immune exposures were likely. PCR amplification relied on 60 Vbeta primers (plus 13 Jbeta primers). Here immunoSEQ multiplex PCR was the method, and the copy in TCRdb shows in-frame clones only, minus some. Its table lists fewer than 150,000 clones. In regard to this clone: No antigen is known for it.

J was trimmed by 2 bases and V by 8 bases; bases with no gene match: 17. This CDR3 is built from 19 residues. CDR1 and CDR2 from the germline V gene are SNHLY and FYNNEI. The clonotype originates from a man aged 40-55 years in good health and CMV-seronegative. The chain joins TRBV2 to TRBJ2-2, with 10 bases matching TRBD2. The sample comprised PBMCs. Here the CDR3 DNA reads TGTGCCAGCTCCCGGGGGAGAGCTAGCGGGGGCAATAACACCGGGGAGCTGTTTTTT. The encoded protein is CASSRGRASGGNNTGELFF.